The 18 T cell receptor beta chains given below trace back to one sample, sequenced in a study of shared clonotypes between healthy human individuals. Sequencing was performed with immunoSEQ multiplex PCR; in TCRdb, only in-frame clones are kept and a portion is missing. The sample holds 2.3 million or so clones; 90% to 95% are singletons and the top ten take under 0.45%. Specimen: naive CD4+ T cells from PBMCs. The subset here: CD45RA+ positively selected. The receptors were gathered from a man younger than 30 in good health. Some clones in this sample may be carry-over from other donors' samples.

The chain links TRBV11-3 to TRBJ2-1, with TRBD1 matching 7 bases. Per the germline V gene, CDR1 is SGHNT and CDR2 is YENEEA. The CDR3 loop spans 15 amino acids. The V segment lost 4 bases and the J segment 6 bases; nucleotides outside the gene matches: 9. The CDR3 nucleotides are TGTGCCAGCAGCTCAGAGGGGGCGTTGAGCAATGAGCAGTTCTTC. The encoded protein is CASSSEGALSNEQFF.

The CDR3 sequence: CASSGLVGRSTGELFF. The CDR3 coding sequence is TGTGCCAGCAGTGGACTAGTAGGCCGCAGCACCGGGGAGCTGTTTTTT. The chain couples TRBV6-6 to TRBJ2-2; 7 bases are shared with TRBD2. The length of the CDR3 is 16 residues. V was pared by 5 bases and J by 4 bases, with 10 bases of the junction left unmatched. Looked up from germline, CDR1 is MNHNY and CDR2 is SVGAGI (reference sequence).

The chain combines TRBV7-9 with TRBJ1-1; D gene ambiguous. This CDR3 is built from 14 residues. V was shortened by 10 bases and J by 0 bases, with 15 bases between the two germline ends. Germline CDR1 is SEHNR and CDR2 is FQNEAQ (reference sequence). The CDR3 is CAIFSTQVNTEAFF. The CDR3 DNA is TGTGCCATCTTCTCAACCCAGGTGAACACTGAAGCTTTCTTT. Full variable domain (missing parts from reference TRBV7-9 and TRBJ1-1): DTGVSQNPRHKITKRGQNVTFRCDPISEHNRLYWYRQTLGQGPEFLTYFQNEAQLEKSRLLSDRFSAERPKGSFSTLEIQRTEQGDSAMYLCAIFSTQVNTEAFFGQGTRLTVV.

This clone is a singleton in its sample. The chain has TRBV28 and TRBJ2-3, with D possibly matching TRBD1 (6 bases). Germline CDR1 reads MDHEN; CDR2 reads SYDVKM. V was cut by 6 bases and J by 2 bases, with 21 bases left in between. The CDR3 length is 17 residues. CDR3 bases: TGTGCCAGCAGGACCTGGTGGCAGGGGATATCCACAGATACGCAGTATTTT. Residues: CASRTWWQGISTDTQYF. The full variable domain, in which reference TRBV28 and TRBJ2-3 provide the parts outside the CDR3, is DVKVTQSSRYLVKRTGEKVFLECVQDMDHENMFWYRQDPGLGLRLIYFSYDVKMKEKGDIPEGYSVSREKKERFSLILESASTNQTSMYLCASRTWWQGISTDTQYFGPGTRLTVL.

This sequence joins TRBV28 and TRBJ2-1; D gene ambiguous. The ends were cut back, 5 bases at V and 8 bases at J, with 10 bases in the middle. Germline V gives CDR1 MDHEN, CDR2 SYDVKM. This CDR3 has 12 amino acids. CDR3 in DNA: TGTGCCAGCAGTGGACCCCTCCATGAGCAGTTCTTC. Its translation: CASSGPLHEQFF.

The chain couples TRBV5-4 to TRBJ2-7; 8 positions agree with TRBD2. CDR3 length equals 15 residues. V dropped 4 bases and J dropped 5; count of bases not matched to a gene: 11. The germline CDR1 and CDR2 sequences are SGHNT and YYREEE (reference sequence). CDR3 protein: CASSVPGLVGDEQYF. CDR3 sequence (DNA): TGTGCCAGCAGCGTACCGGGACTAGTTGGTGACGAGCAGTACTTC.

J is TRBJ2-2 and V is TRBV5-1; D may be TRBD2 (6 bases). This CDR3 region has 14 residues. V lost 0 bases and J 7 bases, leaving 10 bases between the germline ends. Looked up from germline, CDR1 is SGHRS and CDR2 is YFSETQ. The CDR3 DNA sequence: TGCGCCAGCAGCTTGGACAGGAGGGGCGGGGAGCTGTTTTTT. Protein: CASSLDRRGGELFF. The full variable domain, with the rest looked up from reference TRBV5-1 and TRBJ2-2, is KAGVTQTPRYLIKTRGQQVTLSCSPISGHRSVSWYQQTPGQGLQFLFEYFSETQRNKGNFPGRFSGRQFSNSRSEMNVSTLELGDSALYLCASSLDRRGGELFFGEGSRLTVL.

The chain employs TRBV18 and TRBJ2-1; no firm D call. This CDR3 spans 17 amino acids. In germline, CDR1 is KGHSH, CDR2 LQKENI. Trimming pared 2 bases from V and 9 bases from J, leaving 23 bases between. CDR3 sequence reads: CASSPLNSGLDTTEQFF. CDR3 DNA sequence: TGTGCCAGCTCACCATTGAATTCCGGTCTGGATACAACTGAGCAGTTCTTC.

The chain couples TRBV7-9 to TRBJ2-4; 7 nucleotides agree with TRBD1. The V and J ends lost 5 bases and 8 bases, in that order; junction bases with no gene match: 9. In germline, CDR1 is SEHNR, CDR2 FQNEAQ (reference sequence). The CDR3 spans 14 residues. The CDR3 DNA follows: TGTGCCAGCAGCCGAGCAGGGGGTCCGGACATTCAGTACTTC. The encoded protein is CASSRAGGPDIQYF.

The chain is built from TRBV5-1 and TRBJ1-1; maybe TRBD1 (5 bases). The V gene lost 4 bases and the J gene lost 1 base, with 11 bases spanning the gap. The CDR3 covers 14 residues. The germline gives CDR1 SGHRS, CDR2 YFSETQ. Here the CDR3 reads CASSGGAGNTEAFF. CDR3 DNA sequence: TGCGCCAGCAGCGGTGGGGCCGGGAACACTGAAGCTTTCTTT.

The J gene is TRBJ2-3, the V gene TRBV18; a possible D gene is TRBD1 (5 bases). The CDR3 is 15 residues long. Germline assignment: CDR1 KGHSH and CDR2 LQKENI. Between the trimmed V and J ends, which lost 0 bases and 4 bases, there was a span of 11 bases. The CDR3: CASSPPTRRADTQYF. The CDR3, as DNA: TGTGCCAGCTCACCACCGACGCGCAGGGCAGATACGCAGTATTTT.

This clone was detected once. The chain joins TRBV6-6 to TRBJ1-1, with 10 bases aligning to TRBD1. This CDR3 has 14 amino acids. J gave up 5 bases and V 4 bases, and 4 bases lay outside the gene matches. CDR1 is MNHNY, CDR2 SVGAGI, per germline (reference sequence). The CDR3 nucleotides read TGTGCCAGCAGTTCGGGACAGGGGAAAACTGAAGCTTTCTTT. The encoded protein is CASSSGQGKTEAFF.

This clone was picked up one time. The chain links TRBV6-4 to TRBJ1-2, with D possibly matching TRBD1 (6 bases). Germline V CDR1 and CDR2: MRHNA, SNTAGT. The CDR3 has 14 residues. V was trimmed by 2 bases and J by 4 bases, leaving 11 bases between them. The DNA for the CDR3 is TGTGCCAGCAGTGACCAACAGGGAGGCTATGGCTACACCTTC. Encoded protein: CASSDQQGGYGYTF.

Details on this clone: The same CDR3 is also encoded by other DNA sequences in this sample. V usage is TRBV28 and J usage is TRBJ1-5; 7 bases line up with TRBD1. V lost 8 bases to trimming and J lost 2 bases; unmatched junction nucleotides: 3. This CDR3 has 13 residues. CDR1 is MDHEN and CDR2 is SYDVKM in the germline V gene. The CDR3 DNA is TGTGCCAGCCGAGGGACAGGCAATCAGCCCCAGCATTTT. Translation gives CASRGTGNQPQHF.

The rearrangement joins TRBV5-1 to TRBJ1-1; perhaps TRBD1 as D (5 bases). Per germline, CDR1 SGHRS and CDR2 YFSETQ. The V end was cut by 4 bases, the J end by 4 bases, with 23 bases between. The CDR3 totals 17 residues. The CDR3 loop reads CASSRGGLPGGGTEAFF. The CDR3 DNA sequence: TGCGCCAGCAGCCGCGGCGGCCTCCCTGGGGGGGGCACTGAAGCTTTCTTT.

The rearrangement uses TRBV30 and TRBJ2-3, with D perhaps TRBD2 (6 bases). Trimming left V 5 bases short and J 3 bases short, with 15 bases between. The CDR3 loop spans 14 amino acids. From germline, CDR1 is GTSNPN and CDR2 SVGIG (reference sequence). As DNA, the CDR3 is TGTGCCTGGGACTCTAGCGCTGGGACAGATACGCAGTATTTT. Translating gives CAWDSSAGTDTQYF.

The chain links TRBV20-1 to TRBJ2-7; TRBD1 aligns across 7 bases. CDR3 length: 11 residues. In germline, CDR1 is DFQATT, CDR2 SNEGSKA (reference sequence). The V segment lost 6 bases and the J segment 7 bases; nucleotides outside the gene matches: 6. CDR3 nucleotides: TGCAGTGCCCGGAGACAGGGAGAGCAGTACTTC. Translation gives CSARRQGEQYF.

This clone occurred once. This chain joins TRBV5-4 and TRBJ1-2, with D uncertain. There are 13 residues in the CDR3. Per germline, CDR1 SGHNT and CDR2 YYREEE (reference sequence). The V end was cut by 0 bases, the J end by 5 bases, with 8 bases between. The CDR3 sequence: CASSLGAVYGYTF. In DNA, the CDR3 is TGTGCCAGCAGCTTGGGTGCAGTGTATGGCTACACCTTC.